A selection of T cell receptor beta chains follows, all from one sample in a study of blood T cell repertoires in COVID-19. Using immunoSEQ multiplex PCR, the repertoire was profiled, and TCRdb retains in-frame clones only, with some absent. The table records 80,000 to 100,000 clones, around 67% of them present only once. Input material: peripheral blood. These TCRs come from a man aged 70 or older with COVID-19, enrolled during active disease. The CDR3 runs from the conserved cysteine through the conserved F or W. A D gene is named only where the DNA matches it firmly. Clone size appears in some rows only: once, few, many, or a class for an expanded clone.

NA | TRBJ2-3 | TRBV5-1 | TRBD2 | CASYWREMTDTQYF | TGCGCCAGTTACTGGCGGGAGATGACAGATACGCAGTATTTT
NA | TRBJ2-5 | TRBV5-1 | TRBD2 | CASSLAGTSGSQETQYF | TGCGCCAGCAGCTTGGCGGGGACTAGCGGGAGTCAAGAGACCCAGTACTTC
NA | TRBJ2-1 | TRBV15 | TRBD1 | CATSLQGADEQFF | TGTGCCACCAGCCTACAGGGGGCGGATGAGCAGTTCTTC
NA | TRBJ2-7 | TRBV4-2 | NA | CASSQVGRDAYEQYF | TGTGCCAGCAGCCAAGTGGGGCGGGACGCCTACGAGCAGTACTTC
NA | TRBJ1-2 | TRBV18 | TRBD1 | CASSPSGGAYGYTF | TGTGCCAGCTCACCTTCAGGGGGCGCATATGGCTACACCTTC
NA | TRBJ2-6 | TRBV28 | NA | CASSLPGSGANVLTF | TGTGCCAGCAGTTTACCAGGCTCTGGGGCCAACGTCCTGACTTTC
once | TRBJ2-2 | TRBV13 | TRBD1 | CASSLGDRDTGELFF | TGTGCCAGCAGCTTAGGGGACAGGGACACCGGGGAGCTGTTTTTT
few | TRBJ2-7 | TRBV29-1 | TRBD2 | CSVLASGRPYEQYF | TGCAGCGTTCTAGCTAGCGGGAGGCCCTACGAGCAGTACTTC
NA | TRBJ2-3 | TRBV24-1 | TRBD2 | CATSGKFADTQYF | TGTGCCACGAGCGGGAAATTCGCAGATACGCAGTATTTT
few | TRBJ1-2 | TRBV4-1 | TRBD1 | CASSQTGRSGYTF | TGCGCCAGCAGCCAGACAGGGCGTTCTGGCTACACCTTC
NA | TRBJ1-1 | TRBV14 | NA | CASSRAGGRANTEAFF | TGTGCCAGCAGCCGAGCGGGGGGGCGGGCGAACACTGAAGCTTTCTTT
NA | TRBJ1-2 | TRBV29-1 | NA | CSVEGVVRDVTF | TGCAGCGTTGAGGGAGTTGTTAGGGATGTCACCTTC
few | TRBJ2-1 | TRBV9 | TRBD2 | CASSVGLAGGPTYNEQFF | TGTGCCAGCAGCGTAGGGCTAGCGGGAGGTCCCACCTACAATGAGCAGTTCTTC
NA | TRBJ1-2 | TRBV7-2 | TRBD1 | CASSLAQTGGNGYTF | TGTGCCAGCAGCTTAGCGCAGACAGGGGGAAATGGCTACACCTTC
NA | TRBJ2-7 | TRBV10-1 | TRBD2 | CASSVGSLAGGSYEQYF | TGCGCCAGCAGTGTGGGGTCCCTAGCGGGAGGGTCCTACGAGCAGTACTTC
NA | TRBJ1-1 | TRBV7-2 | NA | CATKAGQTNTEAFF | TGTGCCACCAAAGCGGGGCAAACGAACACTGAAGCTTTCTTT
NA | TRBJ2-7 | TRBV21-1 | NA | CASSKLADGEQYF | TGTGCCAGCAGCAAACTAGCGGACGGCGAGCAGTACTTC
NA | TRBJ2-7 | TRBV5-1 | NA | CASSPAGSYEQYF | TGCGCCAGCAGCCCCGCAGGGTCCTACGAGCAGTACTTC
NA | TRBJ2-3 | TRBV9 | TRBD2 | CASSVVGLAGQSSTDTQYF | TGTGCCAGCAGCGTAGTAGGGCTAGCGGGACAATCTAGCACAGATACGCAGTATTTT
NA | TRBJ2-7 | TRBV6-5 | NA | CASRRDSPGLYEQYF | TGTGCCAGCAGAAGGGACAGCCCGGGACTCTACGAGCAGTACTTC
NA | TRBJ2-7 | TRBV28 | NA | CASSPNPIAYEQYF | TGTGCCAGCAGTCCGAACCCTATAGCCTACGAGCAGTACTTC
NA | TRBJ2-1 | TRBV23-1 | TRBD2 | CASTLREGNEQFF | TGCGCCAGCACTTTAAGGGAGGGCAATGAGCAGTTCTTC
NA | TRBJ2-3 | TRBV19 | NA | CASSSSDSTDTQYF | TGTGCCAGTTCGTCTAGCGATAGCACAGATACGCAGTATTTT
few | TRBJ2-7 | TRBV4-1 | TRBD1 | CASSRDRGFSEQYF | TGCGCCAGCAGCCGGGACAGGGGGTTTTCTGAGCAGTACTTC
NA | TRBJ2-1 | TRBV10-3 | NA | CAISDPSQGTTYNEQFF | TGTGCCATCAGTGACCCAAGTCAGGGAACTACCTACAATGAGCAGTTCTTC
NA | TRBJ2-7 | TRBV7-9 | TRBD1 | CASSYGQGDSSYEQYF | TGTGCCAGCAGCTACGGACAGGGGGACAGCTCCTACGAGCAGTACTTC
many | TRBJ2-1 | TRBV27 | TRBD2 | CASRYLGLAGNNEQFF | TGTGCCAGCAGATACCTGGGACTAGCGGGAAACAATGAGCAGTTCTTC
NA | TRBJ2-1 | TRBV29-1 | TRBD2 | CSGGTSGYNEQFF | TGCAGCGGCGGGACTAGCGGGTACAATGAGCAGTTCTTC
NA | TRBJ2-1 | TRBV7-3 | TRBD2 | CASSQRSGRSYNEQFF | TGTGCCAGCAGTCAACGTAGCGGGAGATCCTACAATGAGCAGTTCTTC
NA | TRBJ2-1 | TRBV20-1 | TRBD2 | CSASLWGGRAREQFF | TGCAGTGCTAGTCTGTGGGGCGGGAGGGCCCGTGAGCAGTTCTTC
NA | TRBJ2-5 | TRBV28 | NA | CASREGAAQETQYF | TGTGCCAGCAGGGAGGGAGCCGCCCAAGAGACCCAGTACTTC
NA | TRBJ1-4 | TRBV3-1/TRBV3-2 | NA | CASSIGGFNEKLFF | TGTGCCAGCAGCATAGGGGGATTTAATGAAAAACTGTTTTTT
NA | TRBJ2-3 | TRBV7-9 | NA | CASRPHHRVGGTDTQYF | TGTGCCAGCAGGCCACACCACAGGGTAGGGGGCACAGATACGCAGTATTTT
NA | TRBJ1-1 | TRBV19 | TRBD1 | CASSPNPGQGDTEAFF | TGTGCCAGTAGTCCAAACCCAGGACAGGGGGACACTGAAGCTTTCTTT
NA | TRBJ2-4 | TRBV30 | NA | CAWSVGRAQYF | TGTGCCTGGAGTGTGGGCAGGGCCCAGTACTTC
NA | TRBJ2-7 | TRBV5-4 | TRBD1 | CASSSGFGDRGDEQYF | TGTGCCAGCAGCTCCGGTTTTGGGGACAGGGGTGACGAGCAGTACTTC
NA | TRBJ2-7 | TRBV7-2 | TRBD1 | CASSFSGTGGYEQYF | TGTGCCAGCAGCTTCTCCGGGACAGGGGGGTACGAGCAGTACTTC
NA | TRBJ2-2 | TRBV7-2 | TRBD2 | CASSPNLAGGITGELFF | TGTGCCAGCAGCCCCAATCTAGCGGGAGGGATCACCGGGGAGCTGTTTTTT
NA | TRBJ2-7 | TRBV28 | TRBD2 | CASSDYAGTTYEQYF | TGTGCCAGCAGTGATTATGCCGGGACTACTTACGAGCAGTACTTC
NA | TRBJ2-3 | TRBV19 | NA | CASSTRQHLSTDTQYF | TGTGCCAGTAGTACCAGACAGCACCTAAGCACAGATACGCAGTATTTT
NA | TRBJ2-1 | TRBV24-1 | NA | CATSDLRTNNEQFF | TGTGCCACCAGTGATTTGCGGACAAACAATGAGCAGTTCTTC
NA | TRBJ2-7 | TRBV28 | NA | CASSLPGHLSYEQYF | TGTGCCAGCAGTTTACCGGGACACCTCTCCTACGAGCAGTACTTC
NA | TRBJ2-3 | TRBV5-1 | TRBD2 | CASSFFGLAGDTQYF | TGCGCCAGCAGCTTTTTTGGACTAGCGGGAGATACGCAGTATTTT